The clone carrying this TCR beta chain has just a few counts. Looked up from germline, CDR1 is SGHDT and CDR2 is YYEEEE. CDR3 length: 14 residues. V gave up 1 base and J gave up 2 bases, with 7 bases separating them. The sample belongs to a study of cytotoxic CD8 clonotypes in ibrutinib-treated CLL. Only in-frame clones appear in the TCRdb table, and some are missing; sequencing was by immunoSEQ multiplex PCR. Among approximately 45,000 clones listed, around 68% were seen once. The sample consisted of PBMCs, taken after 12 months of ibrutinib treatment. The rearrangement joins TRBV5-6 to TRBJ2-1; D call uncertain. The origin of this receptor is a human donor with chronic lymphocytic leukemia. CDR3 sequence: CASSLPVAYNEQFF. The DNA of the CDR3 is TGTGCCAGCAGCTTGCCCGTCGCCTACAATGAGCAGTTCTTC.